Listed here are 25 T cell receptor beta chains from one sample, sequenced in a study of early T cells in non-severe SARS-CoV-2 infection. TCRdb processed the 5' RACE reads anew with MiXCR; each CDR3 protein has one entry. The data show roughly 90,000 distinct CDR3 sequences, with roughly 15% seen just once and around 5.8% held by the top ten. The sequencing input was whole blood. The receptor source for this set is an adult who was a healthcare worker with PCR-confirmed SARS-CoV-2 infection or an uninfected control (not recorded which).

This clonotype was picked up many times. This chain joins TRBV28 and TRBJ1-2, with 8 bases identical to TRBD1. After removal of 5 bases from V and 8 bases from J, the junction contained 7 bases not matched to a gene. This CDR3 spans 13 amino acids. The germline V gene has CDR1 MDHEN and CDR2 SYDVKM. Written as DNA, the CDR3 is TGTGCCAGCAGTCCGATGACAGGGGAGGGCTACACCTTC. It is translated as CASSPMTGEGYTF.

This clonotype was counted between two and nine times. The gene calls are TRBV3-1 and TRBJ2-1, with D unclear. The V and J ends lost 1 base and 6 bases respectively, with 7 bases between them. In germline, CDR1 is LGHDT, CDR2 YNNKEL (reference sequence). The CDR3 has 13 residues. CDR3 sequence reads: CASSQGLPNEQFF. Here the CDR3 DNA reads TGTGCCAGCAGCCAAGGACTTCCCAATGAGCAGTTCTTC.

CDR3 bases: TGTGCCAGCTCACCACCGGCAGGGGTTCAGCCCCAGCATTTT. Its protein is CASSPPAGVQPQHF. The rearrangement uses TRBV18 and TRBJ1-5, with D possibly matching TRBD1 (6 bases). Germline V gene sequence: CDR1 KGHSH, CDR2 LQKENI. This CDR3 has 14 residues. Trimming cost V 0 bases and J 6 bases, with 9 bases left between them.

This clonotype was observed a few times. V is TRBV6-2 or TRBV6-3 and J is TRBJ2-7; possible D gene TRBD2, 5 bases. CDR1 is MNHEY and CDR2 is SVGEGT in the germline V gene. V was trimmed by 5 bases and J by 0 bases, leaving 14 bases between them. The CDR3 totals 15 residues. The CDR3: CASSKPTGSSYEQYF. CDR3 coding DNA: TGTGCCAGCAGTAAGCCGACGGGGAGCTCCTACGAGCAGTACTTC.

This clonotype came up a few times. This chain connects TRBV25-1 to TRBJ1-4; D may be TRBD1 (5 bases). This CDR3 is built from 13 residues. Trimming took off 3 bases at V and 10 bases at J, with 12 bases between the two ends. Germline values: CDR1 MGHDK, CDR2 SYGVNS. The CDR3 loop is CASSEQGRAKLFF. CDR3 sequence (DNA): TGTGCCAGCAGTGAGCAGGGTAGGGCAAAACTGTTTTTT. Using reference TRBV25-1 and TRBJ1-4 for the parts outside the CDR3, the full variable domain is EADIYQTPRYLVIGTGKKITLECSQTMGHDKMYWYQQDPGMELHLIHYSYGVNSTEKGDLSSESTVSRIRTEHFPLTLESARPSHTSQYLCASSEQGRAKLFFGSGTQLSVL.

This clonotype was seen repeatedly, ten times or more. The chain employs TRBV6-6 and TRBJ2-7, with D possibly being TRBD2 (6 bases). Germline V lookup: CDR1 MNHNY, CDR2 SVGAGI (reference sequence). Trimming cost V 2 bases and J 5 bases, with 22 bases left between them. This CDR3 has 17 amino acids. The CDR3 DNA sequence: TGTGCCAGCAGTTACGACGTGACGTCTGGGGGGAAGCACGAGCAGTACTTC. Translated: CASSYDVTSGGKHEQYF.

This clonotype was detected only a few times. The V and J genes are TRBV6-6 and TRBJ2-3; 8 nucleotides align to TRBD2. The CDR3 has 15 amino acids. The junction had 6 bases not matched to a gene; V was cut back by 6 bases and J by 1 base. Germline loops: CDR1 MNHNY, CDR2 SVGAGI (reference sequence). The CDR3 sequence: CASSHGRGGTDTQYF. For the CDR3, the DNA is TGTGCCAGCAGCCACGGGAGGGGGGGCACAGATACGCAGTATTTT.

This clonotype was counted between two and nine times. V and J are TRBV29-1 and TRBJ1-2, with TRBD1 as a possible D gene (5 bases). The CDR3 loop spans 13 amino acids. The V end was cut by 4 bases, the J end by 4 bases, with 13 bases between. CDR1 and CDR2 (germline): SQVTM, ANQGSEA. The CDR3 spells CSVGPGLGYGYTF. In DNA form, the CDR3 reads TGCAGCGTTGGGCCAGGGCTTGGCTATGGCTACACCTTC. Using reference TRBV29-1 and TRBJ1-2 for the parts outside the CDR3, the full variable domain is SAVISQKPSRDICQRGTSLTIQCQVDSQVTMMFWYRQQPGQSLTLIATANQGSEATYESGFVIDKFPISRPNLTFSTLTVSNMSPEDSSIYLCSVGPGLGYGYTFGSGTRLTVV.

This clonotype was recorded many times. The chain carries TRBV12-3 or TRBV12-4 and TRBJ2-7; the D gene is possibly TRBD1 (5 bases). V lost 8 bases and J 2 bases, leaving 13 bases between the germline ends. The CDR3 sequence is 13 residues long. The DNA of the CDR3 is TGTGCCAGCTGCTCAGGGCCCCCCTACGAGCAGTACTTC. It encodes CASCSGPPYEQYF.

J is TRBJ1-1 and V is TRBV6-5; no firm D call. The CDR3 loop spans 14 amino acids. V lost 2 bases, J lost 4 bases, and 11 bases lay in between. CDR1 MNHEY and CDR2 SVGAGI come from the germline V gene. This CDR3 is CASSYDSSGTEAFF. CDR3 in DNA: TGTGCCAGCAGTTACGATTCCAGTGGCACTGAAGCTTTCTTT.

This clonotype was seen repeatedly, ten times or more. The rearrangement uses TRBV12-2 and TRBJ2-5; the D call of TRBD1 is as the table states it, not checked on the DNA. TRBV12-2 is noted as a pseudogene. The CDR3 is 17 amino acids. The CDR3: CASRLYRGPSPQETQYF. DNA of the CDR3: TGTGCAAGTCGCTTATATCGGGGGCCGTCTCCCCAAGAGACCCAGTACTTC.

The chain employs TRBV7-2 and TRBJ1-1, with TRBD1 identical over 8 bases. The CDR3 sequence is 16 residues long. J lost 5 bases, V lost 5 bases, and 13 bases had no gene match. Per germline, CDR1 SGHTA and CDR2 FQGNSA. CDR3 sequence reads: CASSPAPGQESTEAFF. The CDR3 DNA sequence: TGTGCCAGCAGCCCGGCACCGGGACAGGAATCGACTGAAGCTTTCTTT.

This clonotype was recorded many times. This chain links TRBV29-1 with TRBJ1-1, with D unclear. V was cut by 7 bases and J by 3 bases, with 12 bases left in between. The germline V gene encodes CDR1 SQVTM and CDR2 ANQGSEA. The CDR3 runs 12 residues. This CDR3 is CSGDNTYTEAFF. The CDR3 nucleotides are TGCAGCGGAGACAACACCTACACTGAAGCTTTCTTT.

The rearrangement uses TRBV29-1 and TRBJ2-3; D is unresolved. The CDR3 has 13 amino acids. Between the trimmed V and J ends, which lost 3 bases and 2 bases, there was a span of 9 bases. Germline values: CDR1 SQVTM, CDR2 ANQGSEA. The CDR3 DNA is TGCAGCGTTGATGTGGGAAACACAGATACGCAGTATTTT. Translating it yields CSVDVGNTDTQYF.

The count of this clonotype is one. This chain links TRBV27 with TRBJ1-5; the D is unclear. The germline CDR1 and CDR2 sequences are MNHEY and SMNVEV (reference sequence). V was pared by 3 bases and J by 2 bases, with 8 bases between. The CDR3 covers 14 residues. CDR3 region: CASSFSGGNQPQHF. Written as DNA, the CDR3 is TGTGCCAGCAGTTTTTCTGGGGGCAATCAGCCCCAGCATTTT.

The CDR3 protein is CSAAGQGYTEAFF. The CDR3 bases are TGCAGCGCCGCGGGACAGGGGTACACTGAAGCTTTCTTT. V gene TRBV29-1 combines with J gene TRBJ1-1; 10 bases match TRBD1. The V gene's germline CDR1 is SQVTM and CDR2 ANQGSEA. This CDR3 comprises 13 residues. V gave up 7 bases and J gave up 3 bases; unmatched junction bases: 5.

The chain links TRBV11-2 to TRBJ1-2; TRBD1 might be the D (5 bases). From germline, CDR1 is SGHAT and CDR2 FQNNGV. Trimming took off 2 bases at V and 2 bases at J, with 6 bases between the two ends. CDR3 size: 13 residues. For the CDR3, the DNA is TGTGCCAGCAGCTTAAAGGGGAACTATGGCTACACCTTC. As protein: CASSLKGNYGYTF.

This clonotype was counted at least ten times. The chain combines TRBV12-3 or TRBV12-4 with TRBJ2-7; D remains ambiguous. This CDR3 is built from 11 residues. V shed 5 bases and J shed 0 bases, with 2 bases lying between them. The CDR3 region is CASSHSYEQYF. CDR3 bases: TGTGCCAGCAGTCACTCCTACGAGCAGTACTTC.

For the CDR3, the DNA is TGTGCCAGCAGCCCGAACTACGAGCAGTACTTC. This sequence encodes CASSPNYEQYF. The rearrangement links TRBV11-2 to TRBJ2-7; D not certain. V shed 5 bases and J shed 3 bases, with 5 bases lying between them. Germline-derived CDR1 and CDR2 are SGHAT and FQNNGV. This CDR3 is built from 11 residues.

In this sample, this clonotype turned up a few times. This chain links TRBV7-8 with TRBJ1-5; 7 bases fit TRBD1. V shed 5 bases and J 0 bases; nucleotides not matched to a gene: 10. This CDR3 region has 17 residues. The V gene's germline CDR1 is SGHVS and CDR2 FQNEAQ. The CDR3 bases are TGTGCCAGCAGCCAACAGGGGAGGGCTTATAGCAATCAGCCCCAGCATTTT. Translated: CASSQQGRAYSNQPQHF. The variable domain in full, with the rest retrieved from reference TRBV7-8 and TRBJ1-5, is GAGVSQSPRYKVAKRGQDVALRCDPISGHVSLFWYQQALGQGPEFLTYFQNEAQLDKSGLPSDRFFAERPEGSVSTLKIQRTQQEDSAVYLCASSQQGRAYSNQPQHFGDGTRLSIL.

CDR3 sequence reads: CASSFRLTQYF. Written as DNA, the CDR3 is TGTGCCAGCAGTTTTAGGCTAACGCAGTATTTT. The chain employs TRBV12-3 or TRBV12-4 and TRBJ2-3; no definite D call. The V gene lost 3 bases and the J gene lost 9 bases, with 7 bases spanning the gap. This CDR3 has 11 residues.

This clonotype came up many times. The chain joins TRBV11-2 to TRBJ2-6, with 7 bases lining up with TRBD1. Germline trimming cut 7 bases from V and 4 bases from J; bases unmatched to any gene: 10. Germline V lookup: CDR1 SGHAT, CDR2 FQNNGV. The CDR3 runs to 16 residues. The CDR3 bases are TGTGCCAGCACCCTGGGACAGAGACTGGGGGCCAACGTCCTGACTTTC. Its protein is CASTLGQRLGANVLTF.

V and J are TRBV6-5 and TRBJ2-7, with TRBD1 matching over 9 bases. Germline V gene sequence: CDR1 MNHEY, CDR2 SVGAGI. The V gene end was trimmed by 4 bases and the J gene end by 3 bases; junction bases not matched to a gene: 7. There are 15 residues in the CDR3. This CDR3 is CASSSVRTGDYEQYF. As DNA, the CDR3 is TGTGCCAGCAGTTCCGTCAGGACAGGGGACTACGAGCAGTACTTC.

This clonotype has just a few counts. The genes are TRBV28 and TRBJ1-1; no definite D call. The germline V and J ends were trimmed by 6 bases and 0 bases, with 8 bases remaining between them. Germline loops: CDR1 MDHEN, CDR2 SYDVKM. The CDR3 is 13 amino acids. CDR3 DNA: TGTGCCAGCAGCGAGACGTTGAACACTGAAGCTTTCTTT. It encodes CASSETLNTEAFF.

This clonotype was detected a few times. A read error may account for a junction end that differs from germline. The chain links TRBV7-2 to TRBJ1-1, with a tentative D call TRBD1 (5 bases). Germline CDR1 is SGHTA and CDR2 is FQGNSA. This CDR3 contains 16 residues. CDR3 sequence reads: CASSLAFGGANTEAFF. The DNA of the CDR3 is TGTGCCAGCAGCCTAGCCTTTGGAGGGGCGAACACTGAAGCTTTCTTT.